The T cell receptor (beta chain) described here comes from a study of cytomegalovirus exposure and HLA in healthy donors. On the study more broadly: Prior work identified roughly 120 million unique TCR beta sequences in roughly 190 million T cells.

The PCR had 60 Vbeta and 13 Jbeta primers. As handled by the study authors: Per a later analysis, the number of unique TCR beta chains was around 80 million, of which 10 million to 11 million were shared. Only in-frame clones appear in the TCRdb table, and some are missing; sequencing was by immunoSEQ multiplex PCR. The DNA was the basis for D and trimming; V, J and clone size are from that table. The data show approximately 140,000 clones, around three quarters seen once. About this clone itself: Its target is not known.

Study-wide findings and caveats: A later analysis, which compared TCR beta chains of equal frequency, found the HLA-associated ones more clonally expanded.

The donors (healthy individuals) were bone marrow donors. This sequence originates from a young man in good health and CMV-seronegative. Sequenced sample: PBMCs.

The CDR3 bases are TGTGCCAGCAGTGTCCCTAGCGGGGATCACAATGAGCAGTTCTTC. It translates to CASSVPSGDHNEQFF. This rearrangement joins TRBV25-1 to TRBJ2-1; TRBD2 aligns across 9 bases. This CDR3 is 15 amino acids long. J lost 5 bases, V lost 4 bases, and 6 bases had no gene match. Germline CDR1 MGHDK, CDR2 SYGVNS.